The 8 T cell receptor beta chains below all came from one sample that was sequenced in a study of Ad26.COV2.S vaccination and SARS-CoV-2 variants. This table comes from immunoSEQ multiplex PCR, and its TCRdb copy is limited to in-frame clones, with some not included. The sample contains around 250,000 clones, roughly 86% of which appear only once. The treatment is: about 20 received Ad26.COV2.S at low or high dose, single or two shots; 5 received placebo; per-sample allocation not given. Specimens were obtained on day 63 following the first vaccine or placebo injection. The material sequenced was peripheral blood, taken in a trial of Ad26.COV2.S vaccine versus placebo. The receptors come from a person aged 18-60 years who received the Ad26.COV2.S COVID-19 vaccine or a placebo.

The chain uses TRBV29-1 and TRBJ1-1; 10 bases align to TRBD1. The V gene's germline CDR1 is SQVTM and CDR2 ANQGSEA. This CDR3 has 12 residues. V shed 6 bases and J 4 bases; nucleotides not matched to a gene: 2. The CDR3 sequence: CSVGQGITEAFF. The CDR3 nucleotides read TGCAGCGTGGGACAGGGGATCACTGAAGCTTTCTTT.

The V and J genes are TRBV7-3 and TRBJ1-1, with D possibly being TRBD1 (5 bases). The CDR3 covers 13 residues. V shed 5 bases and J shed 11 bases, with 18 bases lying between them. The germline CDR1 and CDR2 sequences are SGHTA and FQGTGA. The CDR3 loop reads CASSRSGRAEAFF. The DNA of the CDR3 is TGTGCCAGCAGCCGCTCGGGGCGTGCCGAGGCTTTCTTT.

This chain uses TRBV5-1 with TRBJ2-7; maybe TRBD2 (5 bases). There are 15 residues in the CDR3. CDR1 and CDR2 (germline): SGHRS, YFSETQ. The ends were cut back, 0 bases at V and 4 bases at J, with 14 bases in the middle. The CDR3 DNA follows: TGCGCCAGCAGCTTGGTTGTGGGAGACTCGTACGAGCAGTACTTC. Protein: CASSLVVGDSYEQYF.

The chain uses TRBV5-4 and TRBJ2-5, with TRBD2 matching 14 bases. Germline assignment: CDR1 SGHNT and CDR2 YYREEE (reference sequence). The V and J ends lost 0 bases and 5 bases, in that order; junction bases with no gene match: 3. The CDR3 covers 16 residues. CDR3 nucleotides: TGTGCCAGCAGCTTGGGGGGGACTAGCGGGAGCGAGACCCAGTACTTC. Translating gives CASSLGGTSGSETQYF.

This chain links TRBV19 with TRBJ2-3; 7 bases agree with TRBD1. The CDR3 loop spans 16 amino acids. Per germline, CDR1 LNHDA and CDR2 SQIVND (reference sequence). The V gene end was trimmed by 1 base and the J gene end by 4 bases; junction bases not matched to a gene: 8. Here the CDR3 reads CASSIVQGVGPDTQYF. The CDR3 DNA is TGTGCCAGTAGTATAGTTCAGGGGGTGGGCCCAGATACGCAGTATTTT.

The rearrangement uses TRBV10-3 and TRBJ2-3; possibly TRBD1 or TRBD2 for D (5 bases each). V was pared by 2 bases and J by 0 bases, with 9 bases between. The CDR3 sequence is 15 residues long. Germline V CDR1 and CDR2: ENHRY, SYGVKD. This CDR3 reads CAISEGTGSTDTQYF. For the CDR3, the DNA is TGTGCCATCAGTGAGGGGACCGGGAGCACAGATACGCAGTATTTT.

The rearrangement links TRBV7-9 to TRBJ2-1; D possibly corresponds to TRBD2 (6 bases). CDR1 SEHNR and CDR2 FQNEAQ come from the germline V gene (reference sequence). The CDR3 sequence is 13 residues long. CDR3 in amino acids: CAAHRRVSNEQFF. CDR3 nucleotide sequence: TGTGCAGCACACCGGAGGGTGAGCAATGAGCAGTTCTTC.

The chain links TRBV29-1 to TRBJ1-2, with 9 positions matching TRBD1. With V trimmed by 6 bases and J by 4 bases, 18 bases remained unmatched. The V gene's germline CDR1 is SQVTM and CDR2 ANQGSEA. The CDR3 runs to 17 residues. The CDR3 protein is CSVLKPRDRAPFYGYTF. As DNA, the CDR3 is TGCAGCGTACTCAAACCACGGGACAGGGCTCCTTTCTATGGCTACACCTTC.